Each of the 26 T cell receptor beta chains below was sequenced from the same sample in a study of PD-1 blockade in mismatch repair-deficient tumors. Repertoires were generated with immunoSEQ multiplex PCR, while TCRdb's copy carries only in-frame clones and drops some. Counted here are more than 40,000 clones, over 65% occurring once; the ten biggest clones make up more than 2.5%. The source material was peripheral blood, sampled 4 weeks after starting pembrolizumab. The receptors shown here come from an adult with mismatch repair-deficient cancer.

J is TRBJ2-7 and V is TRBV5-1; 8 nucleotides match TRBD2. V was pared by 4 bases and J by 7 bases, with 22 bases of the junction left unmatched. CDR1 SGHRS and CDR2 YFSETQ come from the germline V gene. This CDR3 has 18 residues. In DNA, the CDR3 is TGCGCCAGCAGCCAAGCGGGAGCTCCGGTTAGAAGGGGCTCGGAGCAGTACTTC. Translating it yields CASSQAGAPVRRGSEQYF. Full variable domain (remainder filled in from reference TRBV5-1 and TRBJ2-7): KAGVTQTPRYLIKTRGQQVTLSCSPISGHRSVSWYQQTPGQGLQFLFEYFSETQRNKGNFPGRFSGRQFSNSRSEMNVSTLELGDSALYLCASSQAGAPVRRGSEQYFGPGTRLTVT.

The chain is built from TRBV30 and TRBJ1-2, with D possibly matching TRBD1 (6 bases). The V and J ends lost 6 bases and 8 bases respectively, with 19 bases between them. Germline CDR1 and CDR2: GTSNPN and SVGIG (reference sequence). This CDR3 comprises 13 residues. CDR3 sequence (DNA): TGTGCCTGCAAATCGGGAGACAGGTTCGGCTACACCTTC. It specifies CACKSGDRFGYTF.

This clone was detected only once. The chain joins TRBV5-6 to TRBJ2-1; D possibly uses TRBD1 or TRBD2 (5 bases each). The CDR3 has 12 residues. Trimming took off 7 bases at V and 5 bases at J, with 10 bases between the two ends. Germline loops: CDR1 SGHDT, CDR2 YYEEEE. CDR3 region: CASGGANNEQFF. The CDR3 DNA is TGTGCCAGCGGGGGAGCCAACAATGAGCAGTTCTTC.

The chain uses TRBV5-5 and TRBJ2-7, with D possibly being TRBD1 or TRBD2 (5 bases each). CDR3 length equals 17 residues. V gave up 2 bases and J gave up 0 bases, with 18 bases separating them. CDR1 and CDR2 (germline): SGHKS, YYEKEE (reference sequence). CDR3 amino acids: CASSFSGPGPSSYEQYF. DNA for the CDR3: TGTGCCAGCAGCTTCTCAGGTCCGGGGCCAAGCTCCTACGAGCAGTACTTC.

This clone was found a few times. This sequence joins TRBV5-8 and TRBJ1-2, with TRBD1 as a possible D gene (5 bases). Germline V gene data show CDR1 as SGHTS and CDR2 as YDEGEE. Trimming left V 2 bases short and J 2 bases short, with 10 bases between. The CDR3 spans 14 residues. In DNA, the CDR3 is TGTGCCAGCAGCTTCGGGACGGGGAACTATGGCTACACCTTC. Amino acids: CASSFGTGNYGYTF. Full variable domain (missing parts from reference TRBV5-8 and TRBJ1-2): EAGVTQSPTHLIKTRGQQATLRCSPISGHTSVYWYQQALGLGLQFLLWYDEGEERNRGNFPPRFSGRQFPNYSSELNVNALELEDSALYLCASSFGTGNYGYTFGSGTRLTVV.

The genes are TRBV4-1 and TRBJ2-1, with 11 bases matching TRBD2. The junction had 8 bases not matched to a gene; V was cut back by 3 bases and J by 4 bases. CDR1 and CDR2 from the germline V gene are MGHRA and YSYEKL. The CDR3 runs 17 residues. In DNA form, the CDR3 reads TGCGCCAGCAGCCAGGGCCCGGGACTAGCGGAGTACAATGAGCAGTTCTTC. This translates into CASSQGPGLAEYNEQFF.

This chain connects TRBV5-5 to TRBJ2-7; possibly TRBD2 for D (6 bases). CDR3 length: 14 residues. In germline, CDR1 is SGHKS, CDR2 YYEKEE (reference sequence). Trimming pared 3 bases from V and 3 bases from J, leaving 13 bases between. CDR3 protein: CASSYRLGLYEQYF. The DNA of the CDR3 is TGTGCCAGCAGCTACCGACTAGGTCTCTACGAGCAGTACTTC.

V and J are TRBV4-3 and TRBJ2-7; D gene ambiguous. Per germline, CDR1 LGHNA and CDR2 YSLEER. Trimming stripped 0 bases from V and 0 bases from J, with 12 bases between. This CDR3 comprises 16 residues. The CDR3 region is CASSQDFPASSYEQYF. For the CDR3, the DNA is TGCGCCAGCAGCCAAGATTTCCCCGCCAGCTCCTACGAGCAGTACTTC.

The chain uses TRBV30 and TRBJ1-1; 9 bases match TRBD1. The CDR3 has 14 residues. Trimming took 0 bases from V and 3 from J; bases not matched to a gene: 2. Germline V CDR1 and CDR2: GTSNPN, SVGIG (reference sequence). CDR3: CAWSVGTGYTEAFF. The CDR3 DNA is TGTGCCTGGAGTGTCGGGACAGGGTACACTGAAGCTTTCTTT.

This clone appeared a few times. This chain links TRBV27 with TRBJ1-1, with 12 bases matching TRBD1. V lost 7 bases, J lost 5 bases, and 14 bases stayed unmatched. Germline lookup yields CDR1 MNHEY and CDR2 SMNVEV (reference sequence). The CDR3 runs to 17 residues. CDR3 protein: CASTSGTGGSWATEAFF. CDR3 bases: TGTGCCAGCACCTCCGGGACAGGGGGCTCTTGGGCGACTGAAGCTTTCTTT.

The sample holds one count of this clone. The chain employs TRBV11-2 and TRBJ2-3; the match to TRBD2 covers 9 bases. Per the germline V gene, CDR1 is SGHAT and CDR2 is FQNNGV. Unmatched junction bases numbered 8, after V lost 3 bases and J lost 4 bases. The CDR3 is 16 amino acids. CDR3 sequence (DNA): TGTGCCAGCAGCTTGGACGCGGGAGGGTCAGCAGATACGCAGTATTTT. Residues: CASSLDAGGSADTQYF. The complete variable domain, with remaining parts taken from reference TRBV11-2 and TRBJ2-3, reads EAGVAQSPRYKIIEKRQSVAFWCNPISGHATLYWYQQILGQGPKLLIQFQNNGVVDDSQLPKDRFSAERLKGVDSTLKIQPAKLEDSAVYLCASSLDAGGSADTQYFGPGTRLTVL.

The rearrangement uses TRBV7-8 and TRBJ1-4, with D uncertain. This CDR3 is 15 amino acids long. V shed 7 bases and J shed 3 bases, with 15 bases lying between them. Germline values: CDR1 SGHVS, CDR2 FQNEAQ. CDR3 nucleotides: TGTGCCAGCACACTAATGTCCACATCTAATGAAAAACTGTTTTTT. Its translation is CASTLMSTSNEKLFF.

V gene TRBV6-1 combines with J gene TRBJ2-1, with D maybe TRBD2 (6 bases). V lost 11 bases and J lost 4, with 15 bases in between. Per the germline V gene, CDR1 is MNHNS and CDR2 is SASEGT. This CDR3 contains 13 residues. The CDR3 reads CACGGDLYNEQFF. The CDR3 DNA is TGTGCCTGCGGAGGGGATTTATACAATGAGCAGTTCTTC.

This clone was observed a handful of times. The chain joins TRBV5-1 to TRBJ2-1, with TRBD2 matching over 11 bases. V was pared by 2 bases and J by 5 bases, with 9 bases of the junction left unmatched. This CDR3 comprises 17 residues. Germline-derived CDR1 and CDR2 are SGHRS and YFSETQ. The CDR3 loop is CASSFGLAGDLNNEQFF. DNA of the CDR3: TGCGCCAGCAGCTTCGGACTAGCGGGTGATCTTAACAATGAGCAGTTCTTC. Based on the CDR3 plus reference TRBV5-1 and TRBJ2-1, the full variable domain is KAGVTQTPRYLIKTRGQQVTLSCSPISGHRSVSWYQQTPGQGLQFLFEYFSETQRNKGNFPGRFSGRQFSNSRSEMNVSTLELGDSALYLCASSFGLAGDLNNEQFFGPGTRLTVL.

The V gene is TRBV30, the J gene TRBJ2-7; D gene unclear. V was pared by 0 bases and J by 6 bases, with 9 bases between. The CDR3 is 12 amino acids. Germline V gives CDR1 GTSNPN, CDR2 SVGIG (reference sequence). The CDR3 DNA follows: TGTGCCTGGAGTGTACTGCGCGGCGAGCAGTACTTC. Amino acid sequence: CAWSVLRGEQYF.

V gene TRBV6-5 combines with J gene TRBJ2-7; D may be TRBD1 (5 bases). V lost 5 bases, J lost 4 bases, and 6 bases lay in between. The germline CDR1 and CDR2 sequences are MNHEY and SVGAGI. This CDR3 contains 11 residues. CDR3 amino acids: CASSRGYEQYF. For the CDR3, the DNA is TGTGCCAGCAGTAGGGGTTACGAGCAGTACTTC.

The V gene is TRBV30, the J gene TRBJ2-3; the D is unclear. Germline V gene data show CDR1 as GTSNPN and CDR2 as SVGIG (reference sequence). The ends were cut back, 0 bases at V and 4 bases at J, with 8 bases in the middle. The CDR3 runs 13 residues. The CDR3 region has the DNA TGTGCCTGGAGTGTCAGAGAAGCAGATACGCAGTATTTT. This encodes CAWSVREADTQYF.

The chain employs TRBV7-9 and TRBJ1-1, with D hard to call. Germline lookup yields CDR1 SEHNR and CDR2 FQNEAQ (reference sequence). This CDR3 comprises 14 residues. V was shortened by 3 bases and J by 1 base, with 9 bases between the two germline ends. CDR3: CASSFIQPNTEAFF. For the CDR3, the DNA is TGTGCCAGCAGCTTCATACAGCCGAACACTGAAGCTTTCTTT.

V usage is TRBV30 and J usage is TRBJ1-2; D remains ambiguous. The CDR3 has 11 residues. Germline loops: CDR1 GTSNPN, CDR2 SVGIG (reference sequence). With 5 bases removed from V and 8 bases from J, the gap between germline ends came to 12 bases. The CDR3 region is CAWAQVGGYTF. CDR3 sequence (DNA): TGTGCCTGGGCTCAGGTGGGAGGCTACACCTTC.

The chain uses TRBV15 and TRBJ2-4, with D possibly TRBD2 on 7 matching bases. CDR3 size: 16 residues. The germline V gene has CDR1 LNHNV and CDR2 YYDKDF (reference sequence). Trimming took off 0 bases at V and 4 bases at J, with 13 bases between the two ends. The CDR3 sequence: CATSREGRDTKNIQYF. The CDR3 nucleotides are TGTGCCACCAGCAGAGAAGGGAGGGACACTAAAAACATTCAGTACTTC.

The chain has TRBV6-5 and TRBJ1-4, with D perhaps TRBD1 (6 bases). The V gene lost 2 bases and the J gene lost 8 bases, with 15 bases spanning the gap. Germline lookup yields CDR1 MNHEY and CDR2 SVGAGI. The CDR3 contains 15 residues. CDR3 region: CASSYAGAGREKLFF. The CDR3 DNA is TGTGCCAGCAGTTACGCAGGGGCCGGGAGGGAAAAACTGTTTTTT.

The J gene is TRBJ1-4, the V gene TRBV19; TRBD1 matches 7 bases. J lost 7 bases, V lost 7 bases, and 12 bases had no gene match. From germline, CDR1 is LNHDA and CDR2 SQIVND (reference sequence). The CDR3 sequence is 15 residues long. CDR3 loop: CASNPTRQGFEKLFF. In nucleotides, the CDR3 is TGTGCCAGTAACCCGACCAGACAGGGTTTTGAAAAACTGTTTTTT.

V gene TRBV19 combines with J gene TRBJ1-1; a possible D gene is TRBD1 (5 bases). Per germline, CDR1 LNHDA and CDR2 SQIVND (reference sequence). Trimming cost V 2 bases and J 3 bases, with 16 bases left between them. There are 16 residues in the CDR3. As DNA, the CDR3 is TGTGCCAGTAGTATAAACCCGGGGGAGGGGTACACTGAAGCTTTCTTT. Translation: CASSINPGEGYTEAFF.

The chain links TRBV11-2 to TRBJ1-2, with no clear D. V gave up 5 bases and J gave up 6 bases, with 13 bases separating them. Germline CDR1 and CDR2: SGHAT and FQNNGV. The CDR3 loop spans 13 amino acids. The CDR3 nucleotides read TGTGCCAGCAGCCCACAGCCGACTCATGGCTACACCTTC. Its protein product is CASSPQPTHGYTF.

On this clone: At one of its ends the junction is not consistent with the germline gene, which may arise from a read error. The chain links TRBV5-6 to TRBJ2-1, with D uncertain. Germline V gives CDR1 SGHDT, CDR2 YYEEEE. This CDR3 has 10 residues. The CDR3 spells CASSYNEQFF. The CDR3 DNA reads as TGTGCCAGTAGCTACAATGAGCAGTTCTTC.

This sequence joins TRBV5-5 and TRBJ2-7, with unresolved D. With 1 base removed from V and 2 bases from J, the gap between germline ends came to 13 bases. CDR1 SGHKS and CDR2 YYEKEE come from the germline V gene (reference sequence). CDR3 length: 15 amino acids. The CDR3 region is CASSLRLPSTYEQYF. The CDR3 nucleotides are TGTGCCAGCAGCTTGAGGTTACCGTCCACCTACGAGCAGTACTTC.